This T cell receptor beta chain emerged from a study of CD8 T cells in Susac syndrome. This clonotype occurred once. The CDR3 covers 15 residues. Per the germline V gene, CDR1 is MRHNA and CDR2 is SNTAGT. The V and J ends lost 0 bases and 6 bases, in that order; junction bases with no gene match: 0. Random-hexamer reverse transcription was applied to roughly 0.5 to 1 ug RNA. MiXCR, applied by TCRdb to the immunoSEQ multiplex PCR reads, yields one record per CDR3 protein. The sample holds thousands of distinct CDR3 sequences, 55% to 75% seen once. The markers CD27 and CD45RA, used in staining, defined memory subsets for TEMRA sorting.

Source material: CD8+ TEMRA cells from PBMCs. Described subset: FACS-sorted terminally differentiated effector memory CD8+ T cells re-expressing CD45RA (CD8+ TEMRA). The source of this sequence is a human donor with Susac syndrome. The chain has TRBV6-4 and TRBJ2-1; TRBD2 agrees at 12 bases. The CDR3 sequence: CASSDSTSGSNEQFF. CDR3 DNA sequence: TGTGCCAGCAGTGACTCGACTAGCGGGAGCAATGAGCAGTTCTTC.